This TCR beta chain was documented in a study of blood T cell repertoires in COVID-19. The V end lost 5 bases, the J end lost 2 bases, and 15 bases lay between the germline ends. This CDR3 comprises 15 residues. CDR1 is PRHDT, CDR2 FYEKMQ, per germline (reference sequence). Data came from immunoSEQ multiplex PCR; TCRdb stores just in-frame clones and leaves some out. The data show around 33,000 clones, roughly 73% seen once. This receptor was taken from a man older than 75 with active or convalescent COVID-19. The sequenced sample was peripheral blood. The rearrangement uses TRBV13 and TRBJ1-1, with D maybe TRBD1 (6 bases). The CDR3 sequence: CASSPRGRGNTEAFF. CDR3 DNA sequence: TGTGCCAGCAGCCCCAGGGGCAGGGGCAACACTGAAGCTTTCTTT. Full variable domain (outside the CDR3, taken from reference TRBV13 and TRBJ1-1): AAGVIQSPRHLIKEKRETATLKCYPIPRHDTVYWYQQGPGQDPQFLISFYEKMQSDKGSIPDRFSAQQFSDYHSELNMSSLELGDSALYFCASSPRGRGNTEAFFGQGTRLTVV.